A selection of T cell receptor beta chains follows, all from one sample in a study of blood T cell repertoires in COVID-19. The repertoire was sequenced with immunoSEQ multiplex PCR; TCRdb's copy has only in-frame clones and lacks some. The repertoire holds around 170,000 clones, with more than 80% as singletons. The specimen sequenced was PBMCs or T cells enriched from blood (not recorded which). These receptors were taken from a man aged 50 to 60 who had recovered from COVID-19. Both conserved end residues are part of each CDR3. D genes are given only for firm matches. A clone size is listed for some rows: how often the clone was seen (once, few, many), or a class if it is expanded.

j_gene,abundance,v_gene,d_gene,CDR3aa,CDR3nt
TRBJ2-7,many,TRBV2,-,CASRGLYEQYF,TGTGCCAGCAGGGGGCTCTACGAGCAGTACTTC
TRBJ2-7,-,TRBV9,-,CASSVGQGNYEQYF,TGTGCCAGCAGCGTAGGTCAGGGAAACTACGAGCAGTACTTC
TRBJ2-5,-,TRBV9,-,CASSVLGLIQETQYF,TGTGCCAGCAGCGTATTGGGACTTATTCAGGAGACCCAGTACTTC
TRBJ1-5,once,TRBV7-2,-,CASSPYRDQPQHF,TGTGCCAGCAGCCCCTACAGGGATCAGCCCCAGCATTTT
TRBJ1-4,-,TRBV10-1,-,CASSAGGSNEKLFF,TGCGCCAGCAGTGCGGGGGGGTCTAATGAAAAACTGTTTTTT
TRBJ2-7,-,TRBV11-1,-,CASSLGQVSYEQYF,TGTGCCAGCAGCTTAGGACAGGTCTCCTACGAGCAGTACTTC
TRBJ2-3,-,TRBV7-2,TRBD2,CASSLLSGGEGTQYF,TGTGCCAGCAGCCTCCTTAGCGGGGGAGAAGGTACGCAGTATTTT
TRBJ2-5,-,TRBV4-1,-,CASSQESRTAFQETQYF,TGCGCCAGCAGCCAAGAGTCCCGTACAGCTTTCCAAGAGACCCAGTACTTC
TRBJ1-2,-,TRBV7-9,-,CASSSQGIQDYGYTF,TGTGCCAGCAGCTCCCAGGGGATCCAAGACTATGGCTACACCTTC
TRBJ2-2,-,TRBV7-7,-,CASSLLVGGDTGELFF,TGTGCTAGCAGCTTATTGGTAGGGGGTGACACCGGGGAGCTGTTTTTT
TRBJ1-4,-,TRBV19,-,CASTGLANEKLFF,TGTGCCAGTACAGGGCTGGCTAATGAAAAACTGTTTTTT
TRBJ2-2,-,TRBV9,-,CASSVRSGELFF,TGTGCCAGCAGCGTCCGCAGCGGGGAGCTGTTTTTT
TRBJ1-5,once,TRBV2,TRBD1,CASRDRGKEAQHF,TGTGCCAGCAGAGACAGGGGCAAAGAAGCCCAGCATTTT
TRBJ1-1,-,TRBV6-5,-,CASKPEVWSTEAFF,TGTGCCAGCAAACCCGAGGTTTGGAGCACTGAAGCTTTCTTT
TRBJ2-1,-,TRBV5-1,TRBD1,CASSHAGQGVDEQFF,TGCGCCAGCAGCCACGCGGGACAGGGGGTCGATGAGCAGTTCTTC
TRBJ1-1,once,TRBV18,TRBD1,CASSPMTGTEAFF,TGTGCCAGCTCACCAATGACAGGGACTGAAGCTTTCTTT
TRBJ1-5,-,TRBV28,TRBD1,CASKFWGTGGSQPQHF,TGTGCCAGCAAATTCTGGGGGACAGGGGGCAGTCAGCCCCAGCATTTT
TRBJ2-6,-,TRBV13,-,CASSLPSGANVLTF,TGTGCCAGCAGCTTACCCTCCGGGGCCAACGTCCTGACTTTC
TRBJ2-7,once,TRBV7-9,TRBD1,CASTRQGYEQYF,TGTGCCAGCACCAGACAGGGCTACGAGCAGTACTTC
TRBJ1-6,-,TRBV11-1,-,CASSLGGIYNSPLHF,TGTGCCAGCAGCTTAGGCGGAATTTATAATTCACCCCTCCACTTT
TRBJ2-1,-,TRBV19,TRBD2,CASSGTSSPNEQFF,TGTGCCAGTAGTGGGACTAGCAGCCCAAATGAGCAGTTCTTC
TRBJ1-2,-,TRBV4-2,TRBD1,CASSQDPGRTGVYGYTF,TGTGCCAGCAGCCAAGATCCTGGTAGGACAGGGGTCTATGGCTACACCTTC
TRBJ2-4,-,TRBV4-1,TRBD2,CASSQPTSGGTKNIQYF,TGCGCCAGCAGCCAACCAACTAGCGGGGGAACCAAAAACATTCAGTACTTC
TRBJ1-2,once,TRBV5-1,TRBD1,CASSLEGTGFYGYTF,TGCGCCAGCAGCTTGGAGGGGACAGGGTTCTATGGCTACACCTTC
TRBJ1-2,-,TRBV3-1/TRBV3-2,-,CASSQDNRNYGYTF,TGTGCCAGCAGCCAAGATAACAGGAACTATGGCTACACCTTC
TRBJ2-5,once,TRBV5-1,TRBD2,CASSLSLAGGETQYF,TGCGCCAGCAGCTTGAGTCTGGCGGGAGGGGAGACCCAGTACTTC
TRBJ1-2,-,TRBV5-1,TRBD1,CASSVGQGNYGYTF,TGCGCCAGCAGCGTGGGACAGGGGAACTATGGCTACACCTTC
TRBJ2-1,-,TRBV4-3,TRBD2,CASSQDAGTSNEQFF,TGCGCCAGCAGCCAAGACGCCGGGACTAGCAATGAGCAGTTCTTC
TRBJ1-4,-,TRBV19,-,CASSPYGHRTTNEKLFF,TGTGCCAGTAGTCCCTATGGACACCGGACAACTAATGAAAAACTGTTTTTT
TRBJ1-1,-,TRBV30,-,CAWSTRGGTEAFF,TGTGCCTGGAGTACTCGGGGGGGCACTGAAGCTTTCTTT
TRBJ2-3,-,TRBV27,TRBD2,CASTRTSGGAGDTQYF,TGTGCCAGTACCCGGACTAGCGGGGGGGCCGGGGATACGCAGTATTTT
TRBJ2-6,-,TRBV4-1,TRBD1,CASSQRPRDRGSGANVLTF,TGCGCCAGCAGCCAACGACCCCGGGACAGGGGCTCTGGGGCCAACGTCCTGACTTTC
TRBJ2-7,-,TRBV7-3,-,CASSLSSSLGDEQYF,TGTGCCAGCAGCTTAAGTAGCTCCCTTGGAGACGAGCAGTACTTC
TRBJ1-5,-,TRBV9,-,CASSEGKGYQPQHF,TGTGCCAGCAGCGAGGGGAAGGGGTATCAGCCCCAGCATTTT
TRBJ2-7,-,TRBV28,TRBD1,CASSSTGGANYEQYF,TGTGCCAGCAGCTCGACAGGGGGCGCAAACTACGAGCAGTACTTC
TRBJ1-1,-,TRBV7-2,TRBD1,CASSLVQGGTEAFF,TGTGCCAGCAGCTTAGTACAGGGGGGCACTGAAGCTTTCTTT
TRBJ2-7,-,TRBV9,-,CASSVVGGNEQYF,TGTGCCAGCAGCGTAGTCGGAGGGAACGAGCAGTACTTC
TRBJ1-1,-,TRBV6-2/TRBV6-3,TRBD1,CASSSLQGVAEAFF,TGTGCCAGCAGTTCCTTACAGGGGGTGGCTGAAGCTTTCTTT
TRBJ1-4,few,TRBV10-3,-,CAISEGANGKLFF,TGTGCCATCAGTGAGGGGGCAAACGGAAAACTGTTTTTT
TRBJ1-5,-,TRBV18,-,CASSPPGVGRNQPQHF,TGTGCCAGCTCACCCCCAGGGGTAGGACGAAATCAGCCCCAGCATTTT
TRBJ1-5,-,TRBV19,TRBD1,CASSPTQGWTGGHNQPQHF,TGTGCCAGTAGTCCAACCCAGGGGTGGACAGGGGGCCACAATCAGCCCCAGCATTTT
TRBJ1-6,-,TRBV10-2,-,CASRGLGAISPLHF,TGCGCCAGCAGGGGACTTGGGGCCATTTCACCCCTCCACTTT
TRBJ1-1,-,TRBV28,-,CASSQPGQNTEAFF,TGTGCCAGCAGTCAACCCGGACAGAACACTGAAGCTTTCTTT
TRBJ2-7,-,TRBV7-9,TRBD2,CASSLVGTSFTYEQYF,TGTGCCAGCAGCTTAGTCGGGACTAGCTTTACCTACGAGCAGTACTTC
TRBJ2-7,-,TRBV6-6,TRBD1,CASKNIDREPQF,TGTGCCAGCAAAAACATTGACAGGGAGCCCCAATTC
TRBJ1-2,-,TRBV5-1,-,CASSQGALYGYTF,TGCGCCAGCAGCCAGGGTGCGCTCTATGGCTACACCTTC
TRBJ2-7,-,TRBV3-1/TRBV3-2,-,CASSPGTFAYEQYF,TGTGCCAGCAGCCCCGGGACATTTGCCTACGAGCAGTACTTC
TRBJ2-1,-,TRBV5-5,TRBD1,CASTLDRGQNEQFF,TGTGCCAGCACTCTTGACAGGGGGCAAAATGAGCAGTTCTTC
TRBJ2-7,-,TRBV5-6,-,CASSIQDSPLYF,TGTGCCAGCAGCATCCAGGACAGTCCTCTGTACTTC
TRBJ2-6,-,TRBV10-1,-,CASNEAGRYSGANVLTF,TGCGCCAGCAACGAGGCGGGGCGATACTCTGGGGCCAACGTCCTGACTTTC
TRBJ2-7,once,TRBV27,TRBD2,CASRGQRGYEQYF,TGTGCCAGCAGGGGCCAGCGGGGGTACGAGCAGTACTTC
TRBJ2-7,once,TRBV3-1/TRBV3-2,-,CASSQAGREQYF,TGTGCCAGCAGCCAAGCGGGTCGCGAGCAGTACTTC
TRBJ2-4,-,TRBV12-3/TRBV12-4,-,CASSFKKNIQYF,TGTGCCAGCAGTTTCAAAAAAAACATTCAGTACTTC
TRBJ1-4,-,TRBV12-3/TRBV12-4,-,CASSFFGRGKLFF,TGTGCCAGCAGTTTTTTCGGGCGGGGAAAACTGTTTTTT
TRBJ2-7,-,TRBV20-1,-,CSASRIGGEPYEQYF,TGCAGTGCTAGTAGAATTGGCGGGGAGCCCTACGAGCAGTACTTC
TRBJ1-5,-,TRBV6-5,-,CASSYARGNQPQHF,TGTGCCAGCAGTTACGCGAGGGGCAATCAGCCCCAGCATTTT
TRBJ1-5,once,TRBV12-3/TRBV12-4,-,CASSEGGPQHF,TGTGCCAGCAGTGAGGGTGGGCCCCAGCATTTT
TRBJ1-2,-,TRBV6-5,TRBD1,CASRRDSGYGYTF,TGTGCCAGCAGGCGGGACAGCGGATATGGCTACACCTTC